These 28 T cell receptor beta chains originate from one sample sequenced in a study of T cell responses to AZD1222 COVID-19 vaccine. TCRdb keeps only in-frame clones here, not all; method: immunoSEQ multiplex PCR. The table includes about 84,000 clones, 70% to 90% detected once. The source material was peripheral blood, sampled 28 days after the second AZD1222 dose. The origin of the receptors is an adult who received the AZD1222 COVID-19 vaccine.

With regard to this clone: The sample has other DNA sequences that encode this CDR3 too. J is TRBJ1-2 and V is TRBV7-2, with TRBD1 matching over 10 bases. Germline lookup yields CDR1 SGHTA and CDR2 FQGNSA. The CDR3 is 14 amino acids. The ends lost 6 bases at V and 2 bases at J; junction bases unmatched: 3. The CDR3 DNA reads TGTGCCAGCAGTCCGGGACAGGGGAACTATGGCTACACCTTC. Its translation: CASSPGQGNYGYTF. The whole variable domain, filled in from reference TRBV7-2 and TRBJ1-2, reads GAGVSQSPSNKVTEKGKDVELRCDPISGHTALYWYRQSLGQGLEFLIYFQGNSAPDKSGLPSDRFSAERTGGSVSTLTIQRTQQEDSAVYLCASSPGQGNYGYTFGSGTRLTVV.

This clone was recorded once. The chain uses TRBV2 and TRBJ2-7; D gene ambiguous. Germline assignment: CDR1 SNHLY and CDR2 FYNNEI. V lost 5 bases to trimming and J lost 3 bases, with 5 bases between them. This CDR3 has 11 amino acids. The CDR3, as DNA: TGTGCCAGCAGTCCATTCTACGAGCAGTACTTC. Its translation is CASSPFYEQYF.

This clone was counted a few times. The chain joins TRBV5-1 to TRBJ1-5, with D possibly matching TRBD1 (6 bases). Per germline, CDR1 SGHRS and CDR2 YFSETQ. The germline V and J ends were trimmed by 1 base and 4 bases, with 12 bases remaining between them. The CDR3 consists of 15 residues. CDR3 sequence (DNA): TGCGCCAGCAGCTTGCTCGGACAGCAAAATCAGCCCCAGCATTTT. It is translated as CASSLLGQQNQPQHF.

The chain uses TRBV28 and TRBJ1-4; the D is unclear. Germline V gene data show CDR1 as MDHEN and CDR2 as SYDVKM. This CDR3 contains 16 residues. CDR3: CKRRPQERFGNEKLFF. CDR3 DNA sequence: TGTAAGAGGAGGCCCCAGGAAAGGTTTGGGAATGAAAAACTGTTTTTT.

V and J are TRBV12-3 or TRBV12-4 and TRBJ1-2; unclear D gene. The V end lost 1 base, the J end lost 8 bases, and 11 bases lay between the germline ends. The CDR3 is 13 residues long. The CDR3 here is CASSLVLRGGYTF. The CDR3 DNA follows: TGTGCCAGCAGTTTAGTTCTTAGAGGGGGCTACACCTTC.

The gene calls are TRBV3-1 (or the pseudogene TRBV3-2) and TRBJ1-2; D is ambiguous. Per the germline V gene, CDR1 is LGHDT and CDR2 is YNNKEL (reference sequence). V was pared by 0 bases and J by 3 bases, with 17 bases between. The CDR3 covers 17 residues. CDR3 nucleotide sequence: TGTGCCAGCAGCCAAGATCTTGAGGGCCCCCTAGACTATGGCTACACCTTC. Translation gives CASSQDLEGPLDYGYTF.

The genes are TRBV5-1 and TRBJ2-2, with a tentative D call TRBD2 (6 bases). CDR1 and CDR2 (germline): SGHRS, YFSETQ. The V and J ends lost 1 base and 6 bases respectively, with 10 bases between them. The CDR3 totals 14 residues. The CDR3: CASSLWLASGELFF. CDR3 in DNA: TGCGCCAGCAGCTTGTGGCTAGCGTCCGGGGAGCTGTTTTTT.

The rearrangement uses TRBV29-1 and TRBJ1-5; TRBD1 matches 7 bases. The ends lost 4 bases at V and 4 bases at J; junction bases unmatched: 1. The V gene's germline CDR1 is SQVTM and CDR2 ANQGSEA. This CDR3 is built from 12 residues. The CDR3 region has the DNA TGCAGCGTTGGGGACAGAAATCAGCCCCAGCATTTT. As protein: CSVGDRNQPQHF.

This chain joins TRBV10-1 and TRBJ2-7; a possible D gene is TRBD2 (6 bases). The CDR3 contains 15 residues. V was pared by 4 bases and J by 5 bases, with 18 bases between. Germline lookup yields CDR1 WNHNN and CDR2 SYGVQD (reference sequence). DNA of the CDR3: TGCGCCAGCAGTGTTACACCCCGGACTATCCACGAGCAGTACTTC. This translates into CASSVTPRTIHEQYF.

The CDR3 reads CASSYTGSSYNEQFF. CDR3 nucleotides: TGTGCCAGCAGTTACACAGGGAGCTCCTACAATGAGCAGTTCTTC. The chain recombines TRBV6-5 with TRBJ2-1; possible D gene TRBD1, 6 bases. The germline gives CDR1 MNHEY, CDR2 SVGAGI. The length of the CDR3 is 15 residues. V lost 2 bases, J lost 0 bases, and 8 bases lay in between.

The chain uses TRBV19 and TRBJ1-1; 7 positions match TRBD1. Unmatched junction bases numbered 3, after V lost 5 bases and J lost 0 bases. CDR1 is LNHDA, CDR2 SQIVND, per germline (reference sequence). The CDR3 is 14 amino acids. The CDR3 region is CASSRDSVNTEAFF. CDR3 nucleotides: TGTGCCAGTAGTCGGGACAGCGTGAACACTGAAGCTTTCTTT.

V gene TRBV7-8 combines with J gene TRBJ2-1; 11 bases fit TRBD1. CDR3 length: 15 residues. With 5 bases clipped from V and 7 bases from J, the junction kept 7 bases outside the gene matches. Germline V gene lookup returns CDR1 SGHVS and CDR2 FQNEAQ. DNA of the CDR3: TGTGCCAGCAGCCTAGGACAGGGGGCTGTAAATGAGCAGTTCTTC. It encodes CASSLGQGAVNEQFF.

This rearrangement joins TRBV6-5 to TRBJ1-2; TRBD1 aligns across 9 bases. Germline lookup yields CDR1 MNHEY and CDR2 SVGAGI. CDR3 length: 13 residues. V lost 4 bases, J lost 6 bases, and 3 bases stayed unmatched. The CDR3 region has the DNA TGTGCCAGCAGTTTACAGGGGGCGGATGGCTACACCTTC. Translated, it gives CASSLQGADGYTF.

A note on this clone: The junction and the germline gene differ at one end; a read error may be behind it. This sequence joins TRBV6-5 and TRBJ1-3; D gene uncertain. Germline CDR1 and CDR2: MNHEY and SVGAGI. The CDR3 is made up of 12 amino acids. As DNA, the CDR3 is TGTGCCAGCAGTTACCCTGGAGACACCATATATTTT. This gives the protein CASSYPGDTIYF.

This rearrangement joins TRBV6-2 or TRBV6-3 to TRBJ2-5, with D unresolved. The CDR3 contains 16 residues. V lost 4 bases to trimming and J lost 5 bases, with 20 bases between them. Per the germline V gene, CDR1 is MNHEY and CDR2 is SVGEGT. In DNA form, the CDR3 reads TGTGCCAGCAGTTCCGAACGCTCCCAGAGACTTGAGACCCAGTACTTC. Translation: CASSSERSQRLETQYF.

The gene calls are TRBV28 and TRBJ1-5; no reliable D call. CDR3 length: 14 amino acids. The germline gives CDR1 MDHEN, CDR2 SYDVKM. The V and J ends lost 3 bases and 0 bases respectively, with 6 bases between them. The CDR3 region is CASSLTLSNQPQHF. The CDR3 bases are TGTGCCAGCAGTTTGACACTTAGCAATCAGCCCCAGCATTTT. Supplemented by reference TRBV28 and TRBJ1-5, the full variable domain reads DVKVTQSSRYLVKRTGEKVFLECVQDMDHENMFWYRQDPGLGLRLIYFSYDVKMKEKGDIPEGYSVSREKKERFSLILESASTNQTSMYLCASSLTLSNQPQHFGDGTRLSIL.

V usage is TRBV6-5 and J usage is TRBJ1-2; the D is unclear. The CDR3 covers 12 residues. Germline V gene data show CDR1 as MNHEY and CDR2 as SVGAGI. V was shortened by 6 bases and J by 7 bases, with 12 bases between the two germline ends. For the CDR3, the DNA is TGTGCCAGCAGGCCCGTAGGAGCTGGCTACACCTTC. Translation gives CASRPVGAGYTF.

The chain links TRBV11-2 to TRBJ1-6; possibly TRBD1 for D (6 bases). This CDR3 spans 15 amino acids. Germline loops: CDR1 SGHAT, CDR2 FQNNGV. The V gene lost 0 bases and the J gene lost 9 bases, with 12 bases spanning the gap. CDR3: CASSLEGQSLSPLHF. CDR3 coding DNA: TGTGCCAGCAGCTTAGAAGGACAGTCTCTTTCACCCCTCCACTTT.

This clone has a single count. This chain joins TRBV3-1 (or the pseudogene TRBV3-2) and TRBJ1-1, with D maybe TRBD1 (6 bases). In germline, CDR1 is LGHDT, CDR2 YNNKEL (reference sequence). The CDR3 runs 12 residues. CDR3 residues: CVFRGANTEAFF. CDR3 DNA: TGTGTGTTCCGGGGGGCGAACACTGAAGCTTTCTTT.

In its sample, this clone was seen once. CDR3 sequence: CASSYSTRGNQPQHF. The CDR3 coding sequence is TGTGCCAGCAGTTATTCGACTAGGGGAAATCAGCCCCAGCATTTT. The chain is built from TRBV6-6 and TRBJ1-5; possible D gene TRBD1, 5 bases. Per germline, CDR1 MNHNY and CDR2 SVGAGI (reference sequence). The CDR3 spans 15 residues. V was cut by 3 bases and J by 4 bases, with 13 bases left in between.

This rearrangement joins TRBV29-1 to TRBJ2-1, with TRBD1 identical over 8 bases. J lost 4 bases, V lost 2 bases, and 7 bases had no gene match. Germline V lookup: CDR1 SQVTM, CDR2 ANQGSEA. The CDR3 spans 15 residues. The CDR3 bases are TGCAGCGTTGAATTACTGGACAGGGCTTACAATGAGCAGTTCTTC. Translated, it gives CSVELLDRAYNEQFF.

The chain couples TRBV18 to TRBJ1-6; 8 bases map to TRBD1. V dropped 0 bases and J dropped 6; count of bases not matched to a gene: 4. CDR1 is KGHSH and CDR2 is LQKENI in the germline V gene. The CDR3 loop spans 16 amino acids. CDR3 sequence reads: CASSPPFTGGNSPLHF. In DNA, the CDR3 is TGTGCCAGCTCACCACCTTTCACAGGGGGTAATTCACCCCTCCACTTT.

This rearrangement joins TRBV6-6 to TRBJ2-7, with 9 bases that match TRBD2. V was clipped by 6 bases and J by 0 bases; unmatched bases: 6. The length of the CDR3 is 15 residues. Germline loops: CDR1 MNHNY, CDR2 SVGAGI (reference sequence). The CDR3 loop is CASSRVAGASYEQYF. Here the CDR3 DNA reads TGTGCCAGCAGCCGCGTAGCGGGGGCCTCCTACGAGCAGTACTTC.

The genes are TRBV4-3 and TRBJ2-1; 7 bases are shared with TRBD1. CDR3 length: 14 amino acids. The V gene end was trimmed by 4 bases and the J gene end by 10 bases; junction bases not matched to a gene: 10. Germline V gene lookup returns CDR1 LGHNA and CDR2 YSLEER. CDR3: CASSPQPQGREQFF. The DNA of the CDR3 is TGCGCCAGCAGCCCCCAACCACAGGGGAGAGAGCAGTTCTTC.

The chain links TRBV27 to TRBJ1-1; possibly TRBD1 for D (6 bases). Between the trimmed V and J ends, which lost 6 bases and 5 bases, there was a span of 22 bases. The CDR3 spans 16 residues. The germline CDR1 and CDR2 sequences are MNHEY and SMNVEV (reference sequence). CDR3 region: CASSPGGGRSRTEAFF. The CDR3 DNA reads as TGTGCCAGCAGCCCCGGGGGGGGGCGCAGTAGAACTGAAGCTTTCTTT.

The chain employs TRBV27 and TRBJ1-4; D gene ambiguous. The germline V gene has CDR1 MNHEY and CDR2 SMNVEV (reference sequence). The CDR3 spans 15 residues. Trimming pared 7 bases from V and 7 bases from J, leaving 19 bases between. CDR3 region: CASTPGVSVGEKLFF. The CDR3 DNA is TGTGCCAGCACCCCGGGTGTCAGTGTCGGTGAAAAACTGTTTTTT.

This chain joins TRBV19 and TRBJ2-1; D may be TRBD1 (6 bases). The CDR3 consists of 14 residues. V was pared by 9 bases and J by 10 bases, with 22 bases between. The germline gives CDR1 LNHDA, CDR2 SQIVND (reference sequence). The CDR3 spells CASKYWGQLGEQFF. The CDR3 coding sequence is TGTGCCAGCAAGTATTGGGGACAATTAGGAGAGCAGTTCTTC.

As DNA, the CDR3 is TGTGCCAGCAGCCAAGATTGGGGGGTCAACAATGAGCAGTTCTTC. This translates into CASSQDWGVNNEQFF. The rearrangement uses TRBV14 and TRBJ2-1, with a tentative D call TRBD2 (6 bases). Germline V gene lookup returns CDR1 SGHDN and CDR2 FVKESK. This CDR3 comprises 15 residues. V lost 0 bases and J lost 5, with 11 bases in between.